The present entry profiles one TCR beta chain with its context. Original handling: Reference gene primer amplification in the assay estimated nucleated cell counts. Only in-frame clones appear in the TCRdb table, and some are missing; sequencing was by immunoSEQ multiplex PCR. Clone size and the V and J calls come from that table; the DNA yielded D and trimming. The sample records 30,000 to 40,000 clones, about nine tenths being singletons. Germline lookup yields CDR1 MDHEN and CDR2 SYDVKM. V shed 5 bases and J shed 2 bases, with 12 bases lying between them. This CDR3 has 14 residues. This entry belongs to a study of blood T cell repertoires in COVID-19. Whole-study context: The origin of the acute and convalescent COVID-19 samples was the United States, Italy and Spain. PBMCs, B-cell-depleted T cells, or T cells were the source of the cDNA or gDNA that made up the material.

This clonotype originated in a man in his 60s with acute or convalescent COVID-19. The rearrangement links TRBV28 to TRBJ1-1; a weak D match, TRBD1 (6 bases). Specimen: peripheral blood. CDR3 protein: CASSLSGDNTEAFF. The CDR3 DNA follows: TGTGCCAGCAGTCTCTCAGGGGATAACACTGAAGCTTTCTTT.